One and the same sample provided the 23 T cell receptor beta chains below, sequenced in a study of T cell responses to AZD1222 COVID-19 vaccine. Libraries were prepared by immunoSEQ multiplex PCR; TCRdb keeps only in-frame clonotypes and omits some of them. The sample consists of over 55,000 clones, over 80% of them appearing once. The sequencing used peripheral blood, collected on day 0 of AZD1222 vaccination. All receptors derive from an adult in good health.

CDR3 sequence reads: CASSPRGNSGNTIYF. Written as DNA, the CDR3 is TGTGCCAGTTCGCCCAGGGGCAACTCTGGAAACACCATATATTTT. The rearrangement joins TRBV27 to TRBJ1-3, with TRBD1 as a possible D gene (6 bases). With 9 bases removed from V and 0 bases from J, the gap between germline ends came to 15 bases. CDR1 and CDR2 from the germline V gene are MNHEY and SMNVEV (reference sequence). This CDR3 comprises 15 residues.

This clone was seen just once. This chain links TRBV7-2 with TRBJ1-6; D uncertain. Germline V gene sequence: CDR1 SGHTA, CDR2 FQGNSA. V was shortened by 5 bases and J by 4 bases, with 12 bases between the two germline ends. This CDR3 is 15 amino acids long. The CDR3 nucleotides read TGTGCCAGCAGCCCACGATCGGGTTATAATTCACCCCTCCACTTT. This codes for CASSPRSGYNSPLHF.

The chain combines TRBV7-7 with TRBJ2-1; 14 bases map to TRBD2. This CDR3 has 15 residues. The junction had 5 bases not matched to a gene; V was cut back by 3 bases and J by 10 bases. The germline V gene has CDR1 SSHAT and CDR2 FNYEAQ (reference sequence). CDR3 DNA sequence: TGTGCCAGCAGCTTGACTAGCGGGGGGGCAGGGGAGCAGTTCTTC. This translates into CASSLTSGGAGEQFF.

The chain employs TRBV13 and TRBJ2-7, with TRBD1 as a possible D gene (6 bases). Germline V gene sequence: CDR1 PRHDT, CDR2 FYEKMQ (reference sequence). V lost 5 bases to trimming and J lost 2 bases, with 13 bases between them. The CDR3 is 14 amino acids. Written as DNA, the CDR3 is TGTGCCAGCAGCACTACAGGGAGCCCCTACGAGCAGTACTTC. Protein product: CASSTTGSPYEQYF.

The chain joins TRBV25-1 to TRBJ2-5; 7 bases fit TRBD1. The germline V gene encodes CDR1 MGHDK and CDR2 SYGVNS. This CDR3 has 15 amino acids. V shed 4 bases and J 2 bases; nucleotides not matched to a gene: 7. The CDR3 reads CASSGKRGQQETQYF. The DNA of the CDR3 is TGTGCCAGCAGTGGAAAAAGGGGACAGCAAGAGACCCAGTACTTC.

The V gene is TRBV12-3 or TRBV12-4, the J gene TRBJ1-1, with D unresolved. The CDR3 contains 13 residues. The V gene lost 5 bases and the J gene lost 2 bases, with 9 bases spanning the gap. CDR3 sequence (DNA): TGTGCCAGCAGTGTGACAACTAACACTGAAGCTTTCTTT. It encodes CASSVTTNTEAFF.

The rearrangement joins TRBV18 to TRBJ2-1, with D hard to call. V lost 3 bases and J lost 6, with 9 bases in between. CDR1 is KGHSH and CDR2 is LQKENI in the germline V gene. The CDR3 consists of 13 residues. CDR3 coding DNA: TGTGCCAGCTCACCTAGGACCATCAATGAGCAGTTCTTC. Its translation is CASSPRTINEQFF.

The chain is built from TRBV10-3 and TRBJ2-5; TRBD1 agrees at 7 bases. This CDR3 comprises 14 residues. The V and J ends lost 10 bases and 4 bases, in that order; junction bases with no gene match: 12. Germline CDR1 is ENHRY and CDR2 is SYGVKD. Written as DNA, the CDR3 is TGTGCCACCTCGGCCGGGACAGTCCCAGAGACCCAGTACTTC. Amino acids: CATSAGTVPETQYF.

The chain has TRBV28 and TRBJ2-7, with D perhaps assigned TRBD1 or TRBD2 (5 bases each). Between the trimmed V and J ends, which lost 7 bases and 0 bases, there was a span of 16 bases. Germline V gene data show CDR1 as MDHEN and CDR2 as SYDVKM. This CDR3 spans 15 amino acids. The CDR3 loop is CASTYLGRDSYEQYF. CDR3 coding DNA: TGTGCCAGCACTTACCTGGGACGGGACTCCTACGAGCAGTACTTC.

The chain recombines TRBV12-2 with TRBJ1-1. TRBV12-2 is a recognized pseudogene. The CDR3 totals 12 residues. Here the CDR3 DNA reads TGTGCAAGTCGGGAATGGAACACTGAAGCTTTCTTT. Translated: CASREWNTEAFF.

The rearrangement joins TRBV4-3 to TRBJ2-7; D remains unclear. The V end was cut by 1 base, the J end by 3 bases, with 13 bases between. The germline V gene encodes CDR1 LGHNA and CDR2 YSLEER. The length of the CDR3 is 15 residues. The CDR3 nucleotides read TGCGCCAGCAGCCAAGGGGCCAGGCAGCTCTACGAGCAGTACTTC. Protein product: CASSQGARQLYEQYF.

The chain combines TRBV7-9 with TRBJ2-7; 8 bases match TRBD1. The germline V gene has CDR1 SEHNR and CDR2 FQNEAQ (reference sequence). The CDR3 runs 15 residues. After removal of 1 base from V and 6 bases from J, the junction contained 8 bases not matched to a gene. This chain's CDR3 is CASSLVLGQGAEQYF. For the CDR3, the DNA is TGTGCCAGCAGCTTAGTCCTCGGACAGGGAGCCGAGCAGTACTTC. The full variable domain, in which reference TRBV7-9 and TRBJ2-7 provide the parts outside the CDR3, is DTGVSQNPRHKITKRGQNVTFRCDPISEHNRLYWYRQTLGQGPEFLTYFQNEAQLEKSRLLSDRFSAERPKGSFSTLEIQRTEQGDSAMYLCASSLVLGQGAEQYFGPGTRLTVT.

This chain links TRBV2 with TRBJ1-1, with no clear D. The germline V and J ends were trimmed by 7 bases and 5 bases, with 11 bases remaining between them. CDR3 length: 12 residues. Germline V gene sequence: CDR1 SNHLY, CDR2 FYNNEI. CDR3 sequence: CASNLGRTEAFF. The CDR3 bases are TGTGCCAGCAACTTAGGACGGACTGAAGCTTTCTTT. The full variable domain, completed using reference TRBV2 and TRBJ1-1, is EPEVTQTPSHQVTQMGQEVILRCVPISNHLYFYWYRQILGQKVEFLVSFYNNEISEKSEIFDDQFSVERPDGSNFTLKIRSTKLEDSAMYFCASNLGRTEAFFGQGTRLTVV.

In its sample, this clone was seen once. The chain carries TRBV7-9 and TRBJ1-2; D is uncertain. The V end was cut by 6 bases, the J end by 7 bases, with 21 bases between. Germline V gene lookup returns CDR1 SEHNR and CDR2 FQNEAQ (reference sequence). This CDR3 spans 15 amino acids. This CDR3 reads CASRPKDRLGSGYTF. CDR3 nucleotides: TGTGCCAGCAGGCCTAAAGACCGTTTGGGGTCTGGCTACACCTTC.

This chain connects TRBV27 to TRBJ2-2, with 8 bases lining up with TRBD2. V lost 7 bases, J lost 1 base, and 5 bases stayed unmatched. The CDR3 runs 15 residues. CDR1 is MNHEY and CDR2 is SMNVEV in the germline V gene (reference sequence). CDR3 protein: CASKRLAGNTGELFF. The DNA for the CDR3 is TGTGCCAGCAAAAGGCTAGCGGGGAACACCGGGGAGCTGTTTTTT.

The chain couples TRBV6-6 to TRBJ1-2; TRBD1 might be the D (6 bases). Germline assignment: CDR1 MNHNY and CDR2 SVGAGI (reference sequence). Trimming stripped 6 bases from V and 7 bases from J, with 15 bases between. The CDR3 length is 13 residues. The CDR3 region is CASRSTGTGGYTF. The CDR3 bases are TGTGCCAGCAGATCTACAGGGACGGGTGGCTACACCTTC.

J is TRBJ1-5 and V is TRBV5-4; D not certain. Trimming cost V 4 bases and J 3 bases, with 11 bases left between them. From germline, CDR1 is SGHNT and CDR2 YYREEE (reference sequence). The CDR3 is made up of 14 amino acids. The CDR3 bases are TGTGCCAGCAGCCGGTGGGGTTTCAATCAGCCCCAGCATTTT. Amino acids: CASSRWGFNQPQHF.

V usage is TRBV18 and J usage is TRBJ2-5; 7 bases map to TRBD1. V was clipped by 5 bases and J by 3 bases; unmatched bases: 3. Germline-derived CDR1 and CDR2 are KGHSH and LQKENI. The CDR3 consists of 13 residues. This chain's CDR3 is CASSIQGKETQYF. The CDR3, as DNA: TGTGCCAGCTCAATACAGGGGAAAGAGACCCAGTACTTC.

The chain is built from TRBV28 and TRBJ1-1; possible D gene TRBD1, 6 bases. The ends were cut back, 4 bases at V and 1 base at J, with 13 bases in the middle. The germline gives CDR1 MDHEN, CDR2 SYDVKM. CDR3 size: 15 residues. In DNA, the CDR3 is TGTGCCAGCAGTTCATTTGGGACATCGAACACTGAAGCTTTCTTT. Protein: CASSSFGTSNTEAFF.

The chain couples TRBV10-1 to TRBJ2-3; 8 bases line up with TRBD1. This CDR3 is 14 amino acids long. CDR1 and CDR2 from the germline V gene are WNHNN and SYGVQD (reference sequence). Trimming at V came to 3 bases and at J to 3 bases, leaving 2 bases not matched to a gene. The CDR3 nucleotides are TGCGCCAGCAGTGACGACAGGGGAACAGATACGCAGTATTTT. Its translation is CASSDDRGTDTQYF.

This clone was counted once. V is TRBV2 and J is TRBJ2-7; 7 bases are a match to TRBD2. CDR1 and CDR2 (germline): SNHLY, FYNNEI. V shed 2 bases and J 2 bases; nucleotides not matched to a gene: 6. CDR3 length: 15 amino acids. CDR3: CASSETLGLAYEQYF. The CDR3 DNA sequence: TGTGCCAGCAGTGAAACCCTTGGACTAGCCTACGAGCAGTACTTC.

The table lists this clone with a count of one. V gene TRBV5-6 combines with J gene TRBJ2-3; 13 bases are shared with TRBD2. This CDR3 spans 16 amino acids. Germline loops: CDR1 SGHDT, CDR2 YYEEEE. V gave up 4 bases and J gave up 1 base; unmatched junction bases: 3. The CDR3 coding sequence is TGTGCCAGCAGCCCGGGGACTAGCGGGGGCACAGATACGCAGTATTTT. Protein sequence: CASSPGTSGGTDTQYF.

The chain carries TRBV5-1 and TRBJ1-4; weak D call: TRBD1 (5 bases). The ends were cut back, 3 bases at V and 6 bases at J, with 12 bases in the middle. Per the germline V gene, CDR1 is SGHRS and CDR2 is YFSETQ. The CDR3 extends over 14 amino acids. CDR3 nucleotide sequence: TGCGCCAGCAGCTACCGGGACCGTGATGAAAAACTGTTTTTT. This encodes CASSYRDRDEKLFF.